This T cell receptor (beta chain) was sequenced during a study of T cell responses to AZD1222 COVID-19 vaccine. Study-wide points: Targeting of unmutated variant regions was reportedly seen in nearly half of spike-specific TCRs. Spike-specific TCR repertoires showed rising breadth and depth after two AZD1222 doses.

The protocol was immunoSEQ multiplex PCR, while the TCRdb copy is restricted to in-frame clones and leaves out a portion. The sample holds roughly 120,000 clones, 80% to 95% seen once. On this clone: Its antigen remains unidentified.

Trimming shortened V by 1 base and J by 2 bases, and 13 bases separated the two germline ends. The CDR3 is 15 amino acids. Germline CDR1 is SGHKS and CDR2 is YYEKEE (reference sequence). The rearrangement uses TRBV5-5 and TRBJ2-7, with no clear D. The starting material was peripheral blood, obtained on day 0 of AZD1222 vaccination. This receptor was identified in an adult in good health. In nucleotides, the CDR3 is TGTGCCAGCAGCTTGCAATTTGGGGTTACCTACGAGCAGTACTTC. Translating it yields CASSLQFGVTYEQYF.